Listed here are 28 T cell receptor beta chains from one sample, sequenced in a study of Ad26.COV2.S vaccination and SARS-CoV-2 variants. Treatment specified: around 19 received Ad26.COV2.S at low or high dose, single or two shots; five or six received placebo; per-sample allocation not given. The samples date from day 63 after the first vaccine or placebo injection. Measured with immunoSEQ multiplex PCR; TCRdb has only the in-frame clones, and not every one. The table includes some 340,000 clones, approximately 86% detected once. This sample comprised peripheral blood, obtained in a trial of Ad26.COV2.S vaccine versus placebo. These receptors originate from a person aged 18-60 years who received the Ad26.COV2.S COVID-19 vaccine or a placebo.

The chain uses TRBV29-1 and TRBJ1-5; TRBD1 might be the D (5 bases). The CDR3 runs 13 residues. CDR1 is SQVTM, CDR2 ANQGSEA, per germline. Trimming stripped 4 bases from V and 5 bases from J, with 12 bases between. In DNA form, the CDR3 reads TGCAGCGTTGCCGGGGGAGGGGATCAGCCCCAGCATTTT. Translated: CSVAGGGDQPQHF.

The chain joins TRBV5-6 to TRBJ1-1; the D is unclear. The CDR3 totals 14 residues. Germline V gene lookup returns CDR1 SGHDT and CDR2 YYEEEE. V was pared by 5 bases and J by 0 bases, with 11 bases between. For the CDR3, the DNA is TGTGCCAGCAGATTTGGACGTCTGAACACTGAAGCTTTCTTT. Its protein product is CASRFGRLNTEAFF.

The J gene is TRBJ2-3, the V gene TRBV14; D possibly uses TRBD1 or TRBD2 (5 bases each). Trimming took off 0 bases at V and 4 bases at J, with 17 bases between the two ends. CDR1 is SGHDN and CDR2 is FVKESK in the germline V gene. This CDR3 has 17 amino acids. CDR3 amino acids: CASSQEGTGRGPDTQYF. The CDR3 DNA follows: TGTGCCAGCAGCCAAGAGGGAACGGGACGGGGCCCAGATACGCAGTATTTT.

V usage is TRBV11-3 and J usage is TRBJ2-7, with a possible D match to TRBD1 (6 bases). The CDR3 is made up of 16 amino acids. Germline V CDR1 and CDR2: SGHNT, YENEEA. Trimming left V 5 bases short and J 10 bases short, with 27 bases between. The CDR3 coding sequence is TGTGCCAGCAGCGGTGTGGGGGCGGAGAGGGCCACGAAACAGTACTTC. It codes for CASSGVGAERATKQYF.

The genes are TRBV7-9 and TRBJ2-5; unclear D gene. The CDR3 consists of 14 residues. The V and J ends lost 1 base and 5 bases respectively, with 11 bases between them. Germline CDR1 and CDR2: SEHNR and FQNEAQ (reference sequence). CDR3 in amino acids: CASSLEDSGETQYF. DNA for the CDR3: TGTGCCAGCAGCTTAGAAGATAGTGGGGAGACCCAGTACTTC.

In the case of this clone: A junction boundary mismatches the germline segment, possibly from a read error. The chain has TRBV5-1 and TRBJ2-5; 7 bases agree with TRBD1. Germline assignment: CDR1 SGHRS and CDR2 YFSETQ. The CDR3 has 13 amino acids. DNA for the CDR3: TGCGCCAGGATTAACAGGGGCCAAGAGGCCCAGTACTTC. This sequence encodes CARINRGQEAQYF.

For this clone: Distinct nucleotide sequences in the sample also encode this CDR3. V gene TRBV3-1 (or the pseudogene TRBV3-2) combines with J gene TRBJ2-7; 7 bases are shared with TRBD2. This CDR3 has 13 amino acids. V shed 3 bases, J shed 2 bases, and the junction held 1 base outside the gene matches. From germline, CDR1 is LGHDT and CDR2 YNNKEL (reference sequence). The CDR3 spells CASSQRGTYEQYF. DNA of the CDR3: TGTGCCAGCAGCCAGCGGGGGACCTACGAGCAGTACTTC.

This clone was seen a single time. This chain joins TRBV6-5 and TRBJ1-1, with D perhaps TRBD1 (5 bases). The CDR3 has 14 amino acids. Germline CDR1 and CDR2: MNHEY and SVGAGI. V was cut by 6 bases and J by 2 bases, with 13 bases left in between. Here the CDR3 DNA reads TGTGCCAGCAGAAGGGGAGCCCGAAACACTGAAGCTTTCTTT. Translated, it gives CASRRGARNTEAFF.

The chain carries TRBV6-2 or TRBV6-3 and TRBJ2-2, with 12 bases identical to TRBD2. Looked up from germline, CDR1 is MNHEY and CDR2 is SVGEGT. V dropped 6 bases and J dropped 5; count of bases not matched to a gene: 7. The CDR3 has 16 amino acids. The CDR3 protein is CASSRLAGVVTGELFF. The CDR3 region has the DNA TGTGCCAGCAGCAGACTAGCGGGGGTAGTTACCGGGGAGCTGTTTTTT.

The chain has TRBV2 and TRBJ2-3; D assignment may be TRBD1 or TRBD2 (5 bases each). The CDR3 runs to 14 residues. Trimming stripped 9 bases from V and 0 bases from J, with 13 bases between. Germline V gene lookup returns CDR1 SNHLY and CDR2 FYNNEI. CDR3 coding DNA: TGTGCCAGATCTTGGGGGTTTAGCACAGATACGCAGTATTTT. It is translated as CARSWGFSTDTQYF.

This chain joins TRBV28 and TRBJ1-5; D not certain. Looked up from germline, CDR1 is MDHEN and CDR2 is SYDVKM. Trimming removed 6 bases at V and 6 bases at J, with 9 bases between. The CDR3 has 12 residues. Here the CDR3 DNA reads TGTGCCAGCAGCCTGGTCGTTCAGCCCCAGCATTTT. This translates into CASSLVVQPQHF.

This clone is a singleton in its sample. V usage is TRBV5-4 and J usage is TRBJ2-3; 7 nucleotides match TRBD2. The CDR3 covers 15 residues. V shed 7 bases and J 2 bases; nucleotides not matched to a gene: 10. The V gene's germline CDR1 is SGHNT and CDR2 YYREEE (reference sequence). The CDR3 coding sequence is TGTGCCAGCCGGCCCATGGGGGGGTACACAGATACGCAGTATTTT. This gives the protein CASRPMGGYTDTQYF. The variable domain in full, completed from reference TRBV5-4 and TRBJ2-3, reads ETGVTQSPTHLIKTRGQQVTLRCSSQSGHNTVSWYQQALGQGPQFIFQYYREEENGRGNFPPRFSGLQFPNYSSELNVNALELDDSALYLCASRPMGGYTDTQYFGPGTRLTVL.

The chain has TRBV2 and TRBJ2-7; 7 bases are a match to TRBD1. This CDR3 contains 14 residues. Germline CDR1 reads SNHLY; CDR2 reads FYNNEI. V lost 6 bases and J lost 3; bases outside the gene matches: 8. In DNA, the CDR3 is TGTGCCAGCAGAACAACAGGGGTGGTCTACGAGCAGTACTTC. Translation gives CASRTTGVVYEQYF.

V and J are TRBV7-9 and TRBJ2-2, with D maybe TRBD1 (5 bases). The CDR3 loop spans 15 amino acids. Per germline, CDR1 SEHNR and CDR2 FQNEAQ (reference sequence). V dropped 2 bases and J dropped 4 bases, with 11 bases sitting between them. Here the CDR3 reads CASSLISGFTGELFF. The CDR3 coding sequence is TGTGCCAGCAGCTTAATTTCAGGGTTCACCGGGGAGCTGTTTTTT.

The chain has TRBV29-1 and TRBJ1-2; maybe TRBD1 (5 bases). Per germline, CDR1 SQVTM and CDR2 ANQGSEA. Trimming took off 1 base at V and 7 bases at J, with 16 bases between the two ends. The length of the CDR3 is 14 residues. CDR3 sequence reads: CSVEVVGRAGGYTF. Here the CDR3 DNA reads TGCAGCGTTGAAGTGGTGGGCAGGGCAGGTGGCTACACCTTC. Together with reference TRBV29-1 and TRBJ1-2, the CDR3 gives the full variable domain: SAVISQKPSRDICQRGTSLTIQCQVDSQVTMMFWYRQQPGQSLTLIATANQGSEATYESGFVIDKFPISRPNLTFSTLTVSNMSPEDSSIYLCSVEVVGRAGGYTFGSGTRLTVV.

This chain connects TRBV12-3 or TRBV12-4 to TRBJ2-3; no clear D gene. The CDR3 runs to 13 residues. V was trimmed by 7 bases and J by 5 bases, leaving 13 bases between them. CDR3 in amino acids: CASTIDRGDTQYF. CDR3 in DNA: TGTGCCAGCACCATAGACCGCGGAGATACGCAGTATTTT.

The chain employs TRBV11-3 and TRBJ2-3; D not certain. The CDR3 is 14 residues long. Germline assignment: CDR1 SGHNT and CDR2 YENEEA. Deletions cut 5 bases from V and 2 bases from J, with 11 bases between. In nucleotides, the CDR3 is TGTGCCAGCAGCCCCCCCGACAACACAGATACGCAGTATTTT. Amino acids: CASSPPDNTDTQYF. The variable domain in full, completed from reference TRBV11-3 and TRBJ2-3, reads EAGVVQSPRYKIIEKKQPVAFWCNPISGHNTLYWYLQNLGQGPELLIRYENEEAVDDSQLPKDRFSAERLKGVDSTLKIQPAELGDSAVYLCASSPPDNTDTQYFGPGTRLTVL.

The chain links TRBV7-9 to TRBJ2-2; 9 bases align to TRBD1. The CDR3 loop spans 19 amino acids. Unmatched junction bases numbered 10, after V lost 2 bases and J lost 0 bases. The germline V gene has CDR1 SEHNR and CDR2 FQNEAQ (reference sequence). CDR3 DNA sequence: TGTGCCAGCAGCTTAATGGATTACAGGGGGCGGGCGAACACCGGGGAGCTGTTTTTT. Translated: CASSLMDYRGRANTGELFF.

The CDR3 DNA reads as TGTGCCAGCAGCCAGGCGGTCTCTAGGGAAACGTCGCAGTTCTTC. As protein: CASSQAVSRETSQFF. The gene calls are TRBV14 and TRBJ2-1; D unclear. Germline CDR1 reads SGHDN; CDR2 reads FVKESK. Trimming stripped 3 bases from V and 12 bases from J, with 21 bases between. The CDR3 covers 15 residues.

The gene calls are TRBV2 and TRBJ2-6; D gene unclear. The length of the CDR3 is 12 residues. Trimming left V 8 bases short and J 3 bases short, with 5 bases between. Germline values: CDR1 SNHLY, CDR2 FYNNEI. As DNA, the CDR3 is TGTGCCAGCCGAAGTGGGGCCAACGTCCTGACTTTC. It codes for CASRSGANVLTF. Variable domain in full (rest from reference TRBV2 and TRBJ2-6): EPEVTQTPSHQVTQMGQEVILRCVPISNHLYFYWYRQILGQKVEFLVSFYNNEISEKSEIFDDQFSVERPDGSNFTLKIRSTKLEDSAMYFCASRSGANVLTFGAGSRLTVL.

The chain couples TRBV3-1 (or the pseudogene TRBV3-2) to TRBJ1-4, with 10 bases identical to TRBD1. The CDR3 length is 15 residues. Trimming removed 4 bases from V and 7 bases from J; junction bases left unmatched: 6. CDR1 LGHDT and CDR2 YNNKEL come from the germline V gene (reference sequence). This CDR3 reads CASSLRGQGVEKLFF. The CDR3 region has the DNA TGTGCCAGCAGCCTCCGAGGACAGGGGGTTGAAAAACTGTTTTTT.

As for this clone: Other DNA variants within this sample encode the same CDR3. V gene TRBV6-4 combines with J gene TRBJ2-3; D perhaps matches TRBD2 (6 bases). This CDR3 is 15 amino acids long. V lost 3 bases and J 0 bases, leaving 10 bases between the germline ends. CDR1 is MRHNA and CDR2 is SNTAGT in the germline V gene. CDR3 in amino acids: CASSDSGTSTDTQYF. The CDR3 region has the DNA TGTGCCAGCAGTGATTCAGGGACTAGCACAGATACGCAGTATTTT.

The CDR3 sequence: CASSPTGRPSNEQFF. CDR3 DNA: TGCGCCAGCAGCCCGACAGGGAGACCCTCTAATGAGCAGTTCTTC. V usage is TRBV5-1 and J usage is TRBJ2-1, with 7 bases matching TRBD1. The CDR3 runs 15 residues. Looked up from germline, CDR1 is SGHRS and CDR2 is YFSETQ. Unmatched junction bases numbered 11, after V lost 4 bases and J lost 7 bases.

The rearrangement joins TRBV5-1 to TRBJ2-5; no firm D call. The V and J ends lost 2 bases and 5 bases respectively, with 4 bases between them. Germline CDR1 and CDR2: SGHRS and YFSETQ. CDR3 length equals 11 residues. CDR3 amino acids: CASSFMETQYF. CDR3 in DNA: TGCGCCAGCAGCTTTATGGAGACCCAGTACTTC.

The J gene is TRBJ1-2, the V gene TRBV9; D may be TRBD1 (5 bases). V lost 0 bases to trimming and J lost 3 bases, with 12 bases between them. This CDR3 comprises 15 residues. The germline V gene has CDR1 SGDLS and CDR2 YYNGEE. CDR3 sequence reads: CASSVGHGQHYGYTF. Here the CDR3 DNA reads TGTGCCAGCAGCGTAGGTCACGGACAACACTATGGCTACACCTTC.

On this clone itself: One end of the junction does not line up with germline, which may come from a read error. The rearrangement links TRBV24-1 to TRBJ1-3; TRBD1 is a possible D gene (5 bases). The germline gives CDR1 KGHDR, CDR2 SFDVKD. This CDR3 region has 14 residues. DNA of the CDR3: TGTACCACCAGTGGCGACAGCTCTGGAAACACCATATATTTT. Protein: CTTSGDSSGNTIYF.

The chain joins TRBV10-3 to TRBJ2-7, with 10 bases aligning to TRBD1. Germline CDR1 and CDR2: ENHRY and SYGVKD. J was trimmed by 3 bases and V by 10 bases; bases with no gene match: 3. This CDR3 comprises 12 residues. In nucleotides, the CDR3 is TGTGCCACCGGGACAGGGGACTACGAGCAGTACTTC. It is translated as CATGTGDYEQYF.

This sequence joins TRBV28 and TRBJ2-3, with a tentative D call TRBD2 (6 bases). V gave up 3 bases and J gave up 11 bases, with 18 bases separating them. Per germline, CDR1 MDHEN and CDR2 SYDVKM. The CDR3 totals 14 residues. CDR3 protein: CASSFRDFVGVQYF. In nucleotides, the CDR3 is TGTGCCAGCAGTTTCCGGGACTTCGTAGGCGTGCAGTATTTT.